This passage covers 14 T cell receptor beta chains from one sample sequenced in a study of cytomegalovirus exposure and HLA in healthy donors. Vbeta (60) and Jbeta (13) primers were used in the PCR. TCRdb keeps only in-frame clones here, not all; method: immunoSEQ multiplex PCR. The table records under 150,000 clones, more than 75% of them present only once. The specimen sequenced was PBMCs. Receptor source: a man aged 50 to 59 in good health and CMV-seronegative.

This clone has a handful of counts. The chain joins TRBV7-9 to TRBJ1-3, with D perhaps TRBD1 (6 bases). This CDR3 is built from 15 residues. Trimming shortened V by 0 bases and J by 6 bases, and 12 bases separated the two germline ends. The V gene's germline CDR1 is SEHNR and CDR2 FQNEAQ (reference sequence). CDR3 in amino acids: CASSLAGGDENTIYF. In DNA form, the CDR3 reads TGTGCCAGCAGCTTAGCTGGGGGCGACGAAAACACCATATATTTT.

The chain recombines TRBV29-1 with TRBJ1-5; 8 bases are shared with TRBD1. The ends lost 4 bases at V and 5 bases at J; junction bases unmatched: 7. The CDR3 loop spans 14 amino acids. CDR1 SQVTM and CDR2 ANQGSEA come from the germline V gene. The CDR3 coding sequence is TGCAGCGTTGGGACAGGGTCGAATGATCAGCCCCAGCATTTT. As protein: CSVGTGSNDQPQHF.

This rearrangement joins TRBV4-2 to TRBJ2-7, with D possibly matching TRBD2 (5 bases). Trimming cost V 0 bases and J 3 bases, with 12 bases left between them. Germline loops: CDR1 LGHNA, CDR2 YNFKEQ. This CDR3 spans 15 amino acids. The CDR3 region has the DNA TGTGCCAGCAGCCAAGATCTCGCAACTAGCTACGAGCAGTACTTC. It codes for CASSQDLATSYEQYF.

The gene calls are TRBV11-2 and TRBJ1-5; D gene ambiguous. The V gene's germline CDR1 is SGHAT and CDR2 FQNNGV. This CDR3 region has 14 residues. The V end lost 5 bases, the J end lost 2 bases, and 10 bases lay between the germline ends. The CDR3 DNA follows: TGTGCCAGCAGCAGTAATCAGGGCAATCAGCCCCAGCATTTT. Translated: CASSSNQGNQPQHF.

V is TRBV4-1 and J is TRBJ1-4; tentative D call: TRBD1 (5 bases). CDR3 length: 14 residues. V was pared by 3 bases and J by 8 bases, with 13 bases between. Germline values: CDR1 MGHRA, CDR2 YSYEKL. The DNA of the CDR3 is TGCGCCAGCAGCCATCCGGGGGGGGAGGAAAAACTGTTTTTT. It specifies CASSHPGGEEKLFF.

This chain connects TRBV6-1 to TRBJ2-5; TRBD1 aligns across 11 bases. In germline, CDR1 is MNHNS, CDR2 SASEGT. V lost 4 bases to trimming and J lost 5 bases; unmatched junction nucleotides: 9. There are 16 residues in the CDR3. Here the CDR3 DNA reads TGTGCCAGCAGTGCTGAAGGACAGGGGGCAAGGGAGACCCAGTACTTC. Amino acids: CASSAEGQGARETQYF.

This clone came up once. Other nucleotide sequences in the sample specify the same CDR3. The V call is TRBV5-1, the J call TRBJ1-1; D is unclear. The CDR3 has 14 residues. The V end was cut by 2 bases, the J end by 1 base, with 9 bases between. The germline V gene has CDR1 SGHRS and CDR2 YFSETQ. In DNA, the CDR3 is TGCGCCAGCAGCTTCGGAGGGTCGAACACTGAAGCTTTCTTT. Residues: CASSFGGSNTEAFF. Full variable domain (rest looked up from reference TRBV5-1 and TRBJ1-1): KAGVTQTPRYLIKTRGQQVTLSCSPISGHRSVSWYQQTPGQGLQFLFEYFSETQRNKGNFPGRFSGRQFSNSRSEMNVSTLELGDSALYLCASSFGGSNTEAFFGQGTRLTVV.

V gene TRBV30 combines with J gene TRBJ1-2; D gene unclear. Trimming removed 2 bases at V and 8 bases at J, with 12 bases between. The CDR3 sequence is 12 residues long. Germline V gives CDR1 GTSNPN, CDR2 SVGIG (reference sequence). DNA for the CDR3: TGTGCCTGGAGTATGTCTCGTACAGGCTACACCTTC. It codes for CAWSMSRTGYTF.

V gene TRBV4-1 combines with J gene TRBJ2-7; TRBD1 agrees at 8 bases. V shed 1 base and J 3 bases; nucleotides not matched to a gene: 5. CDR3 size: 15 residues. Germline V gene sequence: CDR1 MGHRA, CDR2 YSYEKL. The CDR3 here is CASSQVRTGIYEQYF. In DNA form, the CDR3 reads TGCGCCAGCAGCCAAGTGCGGACAGGGATCTACGAGCAGTACTTC.

CDR3 nucleotides: TGTGCCAGCAGCGTGGACAGAGCCTACAATGAGCAGTTCTTC. This codes for CASSVDRAYNEQFF. The gene calls are TRBV5-4 and TRBJ2-1; D may be TRBD1 (6 bases). The CDR3 length is 14 residues. Trimming removed 4 bases from V and 2 bases from J, with 10 bases in between. CDR1 and CDR2 from the germline V gene are SGHNT and YYREEE (reference sequence).

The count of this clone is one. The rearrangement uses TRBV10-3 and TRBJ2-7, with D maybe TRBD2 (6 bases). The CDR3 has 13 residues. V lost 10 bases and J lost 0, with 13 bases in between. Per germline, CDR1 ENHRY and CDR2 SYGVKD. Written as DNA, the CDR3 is TGTGCCACCTCTAGCGCGGACTCCTACGAGCAGTACTTC. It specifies CATSSADSYEQYF.

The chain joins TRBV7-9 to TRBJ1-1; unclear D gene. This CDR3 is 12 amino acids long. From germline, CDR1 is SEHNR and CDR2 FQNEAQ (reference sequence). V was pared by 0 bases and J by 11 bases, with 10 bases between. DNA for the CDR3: TGTGCCAGCAGCTTAGCTGGAGGGCAGGCTTTCTTT. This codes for CASSLAGGQAFF.

The CDR3 DNA follows: TGTGCCAGCAGCGTAGAACAGGAGTTCAAAAACATTCAGTACTTC. Translated, it gives CASSVEQEFKNIQYF. The V and J genes are TRBV9 and TRBJ2-4; D is possibly TRBD1 (5 bases). Trimming stripped 0 bases from V and 3 bases from J, with 10 bases between. Germline loops: CDR1 SGDLS, CDR2 YYNGEE. The CDR3 extends over 15 amino acids.

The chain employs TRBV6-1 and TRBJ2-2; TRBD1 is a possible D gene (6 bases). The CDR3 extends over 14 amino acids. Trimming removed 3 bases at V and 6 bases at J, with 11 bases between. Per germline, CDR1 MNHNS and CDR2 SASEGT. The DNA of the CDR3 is TGTGCCAGCAGTGAGGTTGGACAGCCCGGGGAGCTGTTTTTT. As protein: CASSEVGQPGELFF.